The clone carrying this T cell receptor (beta chain) has more than one count but fewer than ten. Its antigen is as yet unknown. The germline gives CDR1 GTSNPN, CDR2 SVGIG (reference sequence). CDR3 length: 13 residues. The V and J ends lost 2 bases and 1 base respectively, with 8 bases between them. PCR used 60 Vbeta primers and 13 Jbeta primers. TCRdb's copy holds only in-frame clones and misses some; the assay was immunoSEQ multiplex PCR. The table shows under 200,000 clones, with 82% occurring only once. The sample belongs to a study of cytomegalovirus exposure and HLA in healthy donors. Study-wide results and limits: TCR beta chain V- and J-gene trimming was linked, in a later analysis, to a missense variant in DCLRE1C.

The clonotype comes from a woman between 18 and 29 years old in good health and CMV-seronegative. The chain is built from TRBV30 and TRBJ1-1; tentative D call: TRBD1 (5 bases). Sequences were obtained from PBMCs. The CDR3 is CAWSRQGNTEAFF. The DNA for the CDR3 is TGTGCCTGGAGTCGGCAGGGGAACACTGAAGCTTTCTTT.